The text below deals with one T cell receptor beta chain. Its antigen is currently unknown. Documented treatment: some 20 received Ad26.COV2.S at low or high dose, single or two shots; 5 received placebo; per-sample allocation not given. Collection of samples fell on day 63 after the first vaccine or placebo injection. Germline CDR1 is DFQATT and CDR2 is SNEGSKA (reference sequence). The CDR3 is made up of 16 amino acids. Germline trimming cut 3 bases from V and 4 bases from J; bases unmatched to any gene: 12. Only in-frame clones appear in the TCRdb table, and some are missing; sequencing was by immunoSEQ multiplex PCR. The data hold about half a million clones, with 80% to 90% observed a single time. This sample stems from a study of Ad26.COV2.S vaccination and SARS-CoV-2 variants. The overall study: Donor allocation was to the COV1001 Ad26.COV2.S trial arm. Study-wide results and limits: Those who received vaccine or placebo ended up with similar non-spike TCR breadth.

The TCR originated in a person aged 18-60 years who received the Ad26.COV2.S COVID-19 vaccine or a placebo. The V gene is TRBV20-1, the J gene TRBJ2-7, with 10 bases that match TRBD2. The sequencing used peripheral blood, collected in a trial of Ad26.COV2.S vaccine versus placebo. The CDR3 loop is CSASHHPSGGAYEQYF. Here the CDR3 DNA reads TGCAGTGCTAGTCACCACCCCAGCGGGGGGGCATACGAGCAGTACTTC.